The 2 T cell receptor beta chains in this list originate from one sample, sequenced in a study of T cell responses to AZD1222 COVID-19 vaccine. The table came from immunoSEQ multiplex PCR; TCRdb's copy has only in-frame clones and leaves some out. Of approximately 120,000 clones in the sample, over 80% were seen once. The sequences come from peripheral blood, collected on day 0 of AZD1222 vaccination. All receptors come from an adult in good health.

The chain recombines TRBV11-2 with TRBJ1-4; no clear D gene. The CDR3 is made up of 13 amino acids. The germline CDR1 and CDR2 sequences are SGHAT and FQNNGV. V was shortened by 1 base and J by 8 bases, with 8 bases between the two germline ends. The CDR3 here is CASSLGIGEKLFF. CDR3 DNA sequence: TGTGCCAGCAGCTTAGGGATCGGGGAAAAACTGTTTTTT. The whole variable domain, filled in from reference TRBV11-2 and TRBJ1-4, reads EAGVAQSPRYKIIEKRQSVAFWCNPISGHATLYWYQQILGQGPKLLIQFQNNGVVDDSQLPKDRFSAERLKGVDSTLKIQPAKLEDSAVYLCASSLGIGEKLFFGSGTQLSVL.

The gene calls are TRBV28 and TRBJ1-2; 9 bases match TRBD1. Germline values: CDR1 MDHEN, CDR2 SYDVKM. CDR3 length: 14 residues. With V trimmed by 6 bases and J by 12 bases, 14 bases remained unmatched. The CDR3 spells CASSRGQGASLDTF. The CDR3 DNA reads TGTGCCAGCAGCAGGGGACAGGGCGCCTCTCTGGACACCTTC.